These 15 T cell receptor beta chains were all obtained from the same sample, sequenced in a study of T cell responses to AZD1222 COVID-19 vaccine. The data were produced by immunoSEQ multiplex PCR, yet TCRdb's version contains in-frame clones alone and is incomplete. The sample has about 120,000 clones, 85% to 90% seen once. Material: peripheral blood, obtained on day 0 of AZD1222 vaccination. All receptors derive from an adult in good health.

The chain links TRBV5-1 to TRBJ1-4; 7 bases are a match to TRBD1. V trimming: 3 bases; J trimming: 8 bases; junction bases outside the gene matches: 7. The CDR3 covers 14 residues. The V gene's germline CDR1 is SGHRS and CDR2 YFSETQ. The CDR3 DNA reads as TGCGCCAGCAGCTCCAGGGACAGCTCAGAAAAACTGTTTTTT. Amino acids: CASSSRDSSEKLFF.

V is TRBV5-1 and J is TRBJ2-7; the match to TRBD2 covers 8 bases. Looked up from germline, CDR1 is SGHRS and CDR2 is YFSETQ. The CDR3 is made up of 14 amino acids. The J segment lost 2 bases and the V segment lost 2 bases, leaving 3 bases of the junction unmatched. The CDR3: CASSFTSGTYEQYF. CDR3 bases: TGCGCCAGCAGCTTTACTAGCGGAACCTACGAGCAGTACTTC. The whole variable domain, remainder taken from reference TRBV5-1 and TRBJ2-7, is KAGVTQTPRYLIKTRGQQVTLSCSPISGHRSVSWYQQTPGQGLQFLFEYFSETQRNKGNFPGRFSGRQFSNSRSEMNVSTLELGDSALYLCASSFTSGTYEQYFGPGTRLTVT.

This clone appeared many times. The chain employs TRBV4-1 and TRBJ1-5, with D maybe TRBD1 (6 bases). The CDR3 has 17 amino acids. The germline gives CDR1 MGHRA, CDR2 YSYEKL. Trimming cost V 0 bases and J 0 bases, with 12 bases left between them. The CDR3 DNA sequence: TGCGCCAGCAGCCAAGAGAAGGGGGGGTATAGCAATCAGCCCCAGCATTTT. Protein product: CASSQEKGGYSNQPQHF.

The V gene is TRBV4-3, the J gene TRBJ2-1; D may correspond to TRBD1 or TRBD2 (5 bases each). This CDR3 contains 15 residues. V gave up 1 base and J gave up 6 bases, with 13 bases separating them. Germline lookup yields CDR1 LGHNA and CDR2 YSLEER. The CDR3 protein is CASSQGAWDVNEQFF. The CDR3 DNA sequence: TGCGCCAGCAGCCAAGGGGCGTGGGACGTCAATGAGCAGTTCTTC.

This clone turned up a few times. The V gene is TRBV2, the J gene TRBJ1-1, with a possible D match to TRBD1 (5 bases). The ends were cut back, 4 bases at V and 3 bases at J, with 18 bases in the middle. This CDR3 comprises 16 residues. Germline-derived CDR1 and CDR2 are SNHLY and FYNNEI. The CDR3 coding sequence is TGTGCCAGCAGTGTTAGGGGACCCGCCAGGTACACTGAAGCTTTCTTT. It encodes CASSVRGPARYTEAFF.

The V call is TRBV28, the J call TRBJ1-1, with 9 nucleotides matching TRBD1. Germline CDR1 MDHEN, CDR2 SYDVKM. Germline trimming cut 3 bases from V and 6 bases from J; bases unmatched to any gene: 8. The length of the CDR3 is 15 residues. In DNA, the CDR3 is TGTGCCAGCAGTTTTTGGGACAGGGAGAGCTCTGAAGCTTTCTTT. It specifies CASSFWDRESSEAFF. Complete variable domain (other parts from reference TRBV28 and TRBJ1-1): DVKVTQSSRYLVKRTGEKVFLECVQDMDHENMFWYRQDPGLGLRLIYFSYDVKMKEKGDIPEGYSVSREKKERFSLILESASTNQTSMYLCASSFWDRESSEAFFGQGTRLTVV.

V gene TRBV3-1 (or the pseudogene TRBV3-2) combines with J gene TRBJ1-6; 7 nucleotides agree with TRBD1. The CDR3 is 13 amino acids. The germline V gene encodes CDR1 LGHDT and CDR2 YNNKEL (reference sequence). J lost 9 bases, V lost 5 bases, and 4 bases had no gene match. In nucleotides, the CDR3 is TGTGCCAGCAGCTGGCAGGGGGTTTCACCCCTCCACTTT. Amino acids: CASSWQGVSPLHF.

The chain's CDR3 is CASGKANTDTQYF. The CDR3 DNA follows: TGTGCCAGTGGGAAGGCCAACACAGATACGCAGTATTTT. The chain employs TRBV19 and TRBJ2-3; D not certain. This CDR3 has 13 amino acids. Germline CDR1 and CDR2: LNHDA and SQIVND (reference sequence). V was trimmed by 8 bases and J by 2 bases, leaving 11 bases between them.

The chain uses TRBV9 and TRBJ2-3; D is uncertain. The germline V and J ends were trimmed by 0 bases and 5 bases, with 7 bases remaining between them. This CDR3 region has 13 residues. Per germline, CDR1 SGDLS and CDR2 YYNGEE. CDR3 DNA sequence: TGTGCCAGCAGCGTAGTGGGCCAAGATACGCAGTATTTT. Protein: CASSVVGQDTQYF.

The chain couples TRBV7-3 to TRBJ2-3, with 12 nucleotides matching TRBD2. The CDR3 has 16 residues. The V gene end was trimmed by 5 bases and the J gene end by 5 bases; junction bases not matched to a gene: 8. Germline V lookup: CDR1 SGHTA, CDR2 FQGTGA. The DNA for the CDR3 is TGTGCCAGCAGCCAATTAGGGACTAGCGGGCTAGATACGCAGTATTTT. This encodes CASSQLGTSGLDTQYF. The full variable domain, in which reference TRBV7-3 and TRBJ2-3 provide the parts outside the CDR3, is GAGVSQTPSNKVTEKGKYVELRCDPISGHTALYWYRQSLGQGPEFLIYFQGTGAADDSGLPNDRFFAVRPEGSVSTLKIQRTERGDSAVYLCASSQLGTSGLDTQYFGPGTRLTVL.

This clone was found once. This chain connects TRBV4-1 to TRBJ2-2; 11 nucleotides match TRBD2. This CDR3 region has 22 residues. After removal of 3 bases from V and 0 bases from J, the junction contained 18 bases not matched to a gene. In germline, CDR1 is MGHRA, CDR2 YSYEKL. In DNA form, the CDR3 reads TGCGCCAGCAGCCATCCTTCGCAGCTCGTCCTAGCGGGGGGTACGAACACCGGGGAGCTGTTTTTT. This gives the protein CASSHPSQLVLAGGTNTGELFF.

This chain joins TRBV11-3 and TRBJ2-7; possibly TRBD2 for D (6 bases). This CDR3 has 15 residues. V lost 1 base and J 3 bases, leaving 13 bases between the germline ends. Germline CDR1 SGHNT, CDR2 YENEEA. This CDR3 reads CASSLGREGNYEQYF. The CDR3 DNA reads TGTGCCAGCAGCTTAGGGAGGGAAGGAAACTACGAGCAGTACTTC.

The rearrangement links TRBV7-2 to TRBJ1-2; D not resolved. Trimming removed 5 bases at V and 4 bases at J, with 14 bases between. The CDR3 is 14 amino acids. Per germline, CDR1 SGHTA and CDR2 FQGNSA. The CDR3 protein is CASSPLVESYGYTF. The CDR3 DNA reads as TGTGCCAGCAGCCCACTAGTGGAGAGCTATGGCTACACCTTC.

The chain uses TRBV5-3 and TRBJ2-5, with unresolved D. TRBV5-3 is placed among ORFs of uncertain function. Deletions cut 0 bases from V and 1 base from J, with 7 bases between. The CDR3 is made up of 14 amino acids. The CDR3 here is CARSLVRRQETQYF. CDR3 in DNA: TGTGCCAGAAGCTTGGTCAGACGCCAAGAGACCCAGTACTTC.

The chain is built from TRBV6-5 and TRBJ1-2; 10 bases line up with TRBD1. Germline V CDR1 and CDR2: MNHEY, SVGAGI. The J segment lost 9 bases and the V segment lost 6 bases, leaving 7 bases of the junction unmatched. The CDR3 runs to 13 residues. CDR3 sequence (DNA): TGTGCCAGCAGCCCCCGGGACAGGGGTCGCTACACCTTC. Encoded protein: CASSPRDRGRYTF.